Below are 14 T cell receptor beta chains sequenced from a single sample in a study of T cells in Graves' hyperthyroidism and ophthalmopathy. Amplified TCR beta CDR3 regions derived from RNA transcripts. During a first-round RT-PCR of the TCR CDR3, the HTBI primer set was used. TCRdb ran MiXCR on the multiplex PCR reads and lists one entry per CDR3 protein. This table has roughly 200,000 distinct CDR3 sequences, roughly 18% appearing once. Sequencing was carried out using blood. Every receptor here comes from a man aged 35 to 55 with Graves' hyperthyroidism.

This chain connects TRBV27 to TRBJ2-5, with unresolved D. The V end was cut by 2 bases, the J end by 5 bases, with 9 bases between. CDR1 is MNHEY, CDR2 SMNVEV, per germline (reference sequence). There are 13 residues in the CDR3. This chain's CDR3 is CASSLVRRETQYF. CDR3 bases: TGTGCCAGCAGTTTAGTTCGTCGGGAGACCCAGTACTTC.

There are many counts of this clonotype. DNA of the CDR3: TGTGCCAGCAGCTCCCAGACAGGGGGCTGGAACACCGGGGAGCTGTTTTTT. The encoded protein is CASSSQTGGWNTGELFF. J is TRBJ2-2 and V is TRBV7-9, with 10 bases identical to TRBD1. Germline V gene lookup returns CDR1 SEHNR and CDR2 FQNEAQ (reference sequence). The length of the CDR3 is 17 residues. The J segment lost 1 base and the V segment lost 4 bases, leaving 6 bases of the junction unmatched.

The table lists this clonotype with many counts. V and J are TRBV11-2 and TRBJ2-1; no reliable D call. Trimming removed 3 bases from V and 3 bases from J, with 12 bases in between. The CDR3 covers 15 residues. Germline V lookup: CDR1 SGHAT, CDR2 FQNNGV. In nucleotides, the CDR3 is TGTGCCAGCAGCTTGTCAGCCGGAAACTACAATGAGCAGTTCTTC. Its translation: CASSLSAGNYNEQFF.

At least ten counts were recorded for this clonotype. The rearrangement uses TRBV7-2 and TRBJ1-5; D not certain. Germline V lookup: CDR1 SGHTA, CDR2 FQGNSA. Trimming shortened V by 5 bases and J by 5 bases, and 10 bases separated the two germline ends. CDR3 length equals 13 residues. The CDR3, as DNA: TGTGCCAGCAGCCCGCGAATTGATCAGCCCCAGCATTTT. Translated, it gives CASSPRIDQPQHF.

This clonotype was observed many times. The chain joins TRBV6-5 to TRBJ2-6; no clear D gene. V lost 2 bases to trimming and J lost 4 bases, with 6 bases between them. The CDR3 has 14 residues. CDR1 MNHEY and CDR2 SVGAGI come from the germline V gene. CDR3 bases: TGTGCCAGCAGTTACGGTTTCGGGGCCAACGTCCTGACTTTC. Its translation is CASSYGFGANVLTF.

This sequence joins TRBV5-6 and TRBJ1-4, with D hard to call. This CDR3 has 14 residues. Germline V lookup: CDR1 SGHDT, CDR2 YYEEEE. Trimming removed 0 bases at V and 4 bases at J, with 7 bases between. The CDR3 spells CASSLGRRNEKLFF. CDR3 coding DNA: TGTGCCAGCAGCTTGGGACGGCGTAATGAAAAACTGTTTTTT.

This clonotype was counted at least ten times. The chain is built from TRBV28 and TRBJ2-7, with D possibly matching TRBD1 (6 bases). Germline CDR1 is MDHEN and CDR2 is SYDVKM. With 5 bases removed from V and 0 bases from J, the gap between germline ends came to 14 bases. CDR3 length equals 15 residues. CDR3 DNA sequence: TGTGCCAGCAGTCGTTACAGGGAGAGCTCCTACGAGCAGTACTTC. As protein: CASSRYRESSYEQYF.

The sample holds many counts of this clonotype. The chain couples TRBV2 to TRBJ1-5; 10 nucleotides align to TRBD1. Trimming took 4 bases from V and 4 from J; bases not matched to a gene: 4. The CDR3 is 15 amino acids. CDR1 SNHLY and CDR2 FYNNEI come from the germline V gene. The CDR3 coding sequence is TGTGCCAGCAGTGGACAGGGGGCCGGAAATCAGCCCCAGCATTTT. Translated: CASSGQGAGNQPQHF. The complete variable domain, with remaining parts taken from reference TRBV2 and TRBJ1-5, reads EPEVTQTPSHQVTQMGQEVILRCVPISNHLYFYWYRQILGQKVEFLVSFYNNEISEKSEIFDDQFSVERPDGSNFTLKIRSTKLEDSAMYFCASSGQGAGNQPQHFGDGTRLSIL.

This clonotype was counted many times. Written as DNA, the CDR3 is TGCGCCAGCAGCTTGGTGTCCTACCATTCACCCCTCCACTTT. Translated: CASSLVSYHSPLHF. The chain recombines TRBV5-1 with TRBJ1-6; the D is unclear. Trimming left V 0 bases short and J 8 bases short, with 9 bases between. CDR3 length: 14 amino acids. Germline loops: CDR1 SGHRS, CDR2 YFSETQ.

The table lists this clonotype with many counts. The chain links TRBV28 to TRBJ1-6; possibly TRBD1 for D (5 bases). CDR3 length: 17 amino acids. CDR1 and CDR2 (germline): MDHEN, SYDVKM. Trimming removed 7 bases from V and 3 bases from J, with 19 bases in between. The CDR3 DNA is TGTGCCAGCACCCCCGCCGGGACGGCTTTCTATAATTCACCCCTCCACTTT. Its translation: CASTPAGTAFYNSPLHF.

This clonotype was detected once. The V and J genes are TRBV7-9 and TRBJ2-1; TRBD2 matches 9 bases. The germline V gene has CDR1 SEHNR and CDR2 FQNEAQ (reference sequence). The CDR3 spans 14 residues. J lost 13 bases, V lost 7 bases, and 14 bases had no gene match. CDR3 nucleotides: TGTGCCAGCACCTTTTTCTCAGCGGGGGGAGGCCAGTTCTTC. It is translated as CASTFFSAGGGQFF.

Remarks on this clonotype: A much bigger clone sits one base away, suggesting this may be a read error. No conserved phenylalanine or tryptophan is present at the end of the CDR3, so a read error is the likely explanation. The rearrangement uses TRBV7-3 and TRBJ2-5, with TRBD1 as a possible D gene (6 bases). Trimming shortened V by 4 bases and J by 0 bases, and 18 bases separated the two germline ends. CDR3 size: 17 residues. CDR1 SGHTA and CDR2 FQGTGA come from the germline V gene. The CDR3 DNA sequence: TGTGCCAGCAGCTCTACGCCCCAGGGGCAGTACCAAGAGACCCAGTACCTC. Translation gives CASSSTPQGQYQETQYL.

The rearrangement joins TRBV9 to TRBJ1-1; D unclear. The CDR3 consists of 14 residues. CDR1 is SGDLS and CDR2 is YYNGEE in the germline V gene. V shed 10 bases and J shed 4 bases, with 20 bases lying between them. The CDR3 here is CAGTPGGRITEAFF. The CDR3 coding sequence is TGTGCCGGCACCCCTGGAGGGAGGATCACTGAAGCTTTCTTT.

Worth noting for this clonotype: One end of the junction is discordant with germline, which a read error may explain. This sequence joins TRBV7-2 and TRBJ2-7; D uncertain. Germline loops: CDR1 SGHTA, CDR2 FQGNSA. The CDR3 is 15 residues long. Written as DNA, the CDR3 is TGTGCTAGCAAATTAGGGATCCCCGTGCTCTACGAGCAGTACTTC. This codes for CASKLGIPVLYEQYF.